The T cell receptor (beta chain) described here comes from a study of shared clonotypes between healthy human individuals (TCRdb year 2020). The study in broad terms: Two women and a few men aged 18 to 49 years were included in the cohort. To estimate repertoire size and how much clonotype sharing occurs between individuals, the study deeply sequenced the blood TCR repertoires of several healthy adults. For each donor, CD4 naive and CD4 memory were each given three plates, CD8 naive was given two plates, and CD8 memory was given one plate. Different laboratories and diverse techniques were used to prepare libraries and sequence TCR repertoires, to increase sequencing depth and limit assay-specific biases. Per donor, leukapheresis produced somewhere between about 0.9 and 9 billion PBMCs. Points the paper makes about the study in general: Sharing across several donors was observed for about 4.8% of naive CD4, over 3% of naive CD8, roughly 2.3% of memory CD4, and roughly 0.43% of memory CD8 clonotypes. Only blood was sampled, and tissue TCR repertoires likely differ from those in blood. Even with the large sequencing depth, rarefaction of the sorted-subset datasets indicated that sequencing was incomplete. Pairwise subsampling led to the expectation that sequencing depth would affect the degree of clonotype sharing among donors. Compared with non-shared clonotypes, clonotypes shared by all four sorted-subset donors had higher generation probabilities. Naive subsets generally had larger estimated clonotype richness than memory subsets did. Because the study included only a small number of donors, the genetic and exposure-history diversity represented was limited.

Donors were healthy HIV-negative adults with no recently reported acute infections or vaccinations. Every donor was a Caucasian adult residing in Nashville, Tennessee, USA. Magnetic negative selection was used to enrich CD4+ T cells, after which naive cells were positively selected on CD45RA and the negative fraction became the memory subset. Blood was obtained by leukapheresis, after which PBMCs were separated by Ficoll-Histopaque density gradient centrifugation and cryopreserved in liquid nitrogen vapor phase. Analytical flow cytometry was used to check the purity and quantity of every magnetically sorted T cell population. Genomic DNA was isolated from each sorted fraction and quantified by UV absorbance on a Nanodrop 2000c. Trimming costs V 5 bases and J 10 bases, and their ends lie 15 bases apart. The germline V gene encodes CDR1 SGHNT and CDR2 YENEEA. The CDR3 runs 14 residues from the cysteine to the phenylalanine. Only CDR3 DNA remains: 42 bases, in frame from the first base.

TCR CDR3 regions were amplified from genomic DNA by multiplex PCR using the deep immunoSEQ assay. Extracted genomic DNA from each cell subset was spread evenly across all wells of several immunoSEQ 96-well plates, with each plate serving as a replicate. For sorted subsets, each replicate PCR was loaded with 200 ng genomic DNA, equivalent to about 30,000 T cell genomes. Purified libraries were quantified with a Qubit 3.0 fluorometer, sized on a Bioanalyzer 2100, and re-quantified with the KAPA Library Quantification kit. Each immunoSEQ 96-well plate was sequenced on its own single-read 150-cycle Illumina NextSeq 550 flow cell. The paper's data handling went like this. Because only junctional sequences without quality scores were contained in the immunoSEQ output, filtering matching that applied to full-length reads could not be performed. Sequences were annotated with PyIR, a Python wrapper for IgBLAST v1.9, and V/J genes and CDR3 were assigned using IMGT germline references. Reads with weak V/J assignments (E-value above 1e-6), missing CDR3, stop codons, out-of-frame junctions, or ambiguous translated residues were removed. A V3J clonotype was defined by an identical inferred V gene, J gene, and CDR3 amino acid sequence. The percentage overlap between two repertoires was calculated by dividing the number of shared unique clonotypes by the size of the smaller repertoire. Three approaches were used to assess repertoire richness: RTK rarefaction, the Chao1 estimator, and Recon v2.1 estimates of unobserved clonotypes. Generation probabilities for all TCRbeta clonotypes obtained by the gDNA method from several donors were computed using OLGA. As stored in TCRdb, this immuneACCESS dataset retains in-frame rearrangements with V and J assigned. A fraction of the clones does not appear; measured against another copy, unresolved V genes explain less than half of the discrepancy, and the remainder lacks a known reason. V and J calls and clone size are as listed in that table; D and trimming were resolved from the DNA. In all, the sample holds 2 million to 2.5 million clones, and around 95% of those were seen once. In total, the top ten clones hold 0.1% to 0.15% of the sample.

To note about this clone: Its antigen is not yet known. No qualities accompany the bases; no much larger clone lies one base away.

Sequencing was performed on naive CD4+ T cells sorted from blood. The label giving this sample's cell subset or site can be read as: CD45RA+ positively selected. The V and J genes are TRBV11-3 and TRBJ1-6; TRBD1 could be the D gene, as 5 bases match. This TCR was sampled from a young man in good health. The nucleotides are TGTGCCAGCAGCCTGGGGGGGGTGCACTCACCCCTCCACTTT. Its amino acids are CASSLGGVHSPLHF.